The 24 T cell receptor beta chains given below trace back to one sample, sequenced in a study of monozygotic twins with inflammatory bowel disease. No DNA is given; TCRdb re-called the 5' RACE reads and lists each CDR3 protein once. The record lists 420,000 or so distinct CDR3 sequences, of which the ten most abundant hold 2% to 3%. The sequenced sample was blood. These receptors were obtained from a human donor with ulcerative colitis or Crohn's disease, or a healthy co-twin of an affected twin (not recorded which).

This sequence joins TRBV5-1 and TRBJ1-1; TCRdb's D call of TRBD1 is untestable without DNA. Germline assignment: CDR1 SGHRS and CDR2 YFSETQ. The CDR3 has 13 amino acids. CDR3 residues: CASSVSGAVEAFF.

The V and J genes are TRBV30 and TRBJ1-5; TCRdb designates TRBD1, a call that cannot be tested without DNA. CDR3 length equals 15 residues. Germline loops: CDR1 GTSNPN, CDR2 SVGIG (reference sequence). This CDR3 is CAWSGAGIGNQPQHF.

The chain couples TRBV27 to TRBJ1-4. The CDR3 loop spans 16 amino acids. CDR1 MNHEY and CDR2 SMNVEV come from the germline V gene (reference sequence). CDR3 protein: CASSPRSGFGHEKLFF. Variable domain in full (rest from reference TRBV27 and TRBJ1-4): EAQVTQNPRYLITVTGKKLTVTCSQNMNHEYMSWYRQDPGLGLRQIYYSMNVEVTDKGDVPEGYKVSRKEKRNFPLILESPSPNQTSLYFCASSPRSGFGHEKLFFGSGTQLSVL.

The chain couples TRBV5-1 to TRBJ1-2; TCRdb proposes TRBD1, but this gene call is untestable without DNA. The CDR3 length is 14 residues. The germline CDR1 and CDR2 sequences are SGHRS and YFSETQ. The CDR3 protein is CASSWTGADYGYTF.

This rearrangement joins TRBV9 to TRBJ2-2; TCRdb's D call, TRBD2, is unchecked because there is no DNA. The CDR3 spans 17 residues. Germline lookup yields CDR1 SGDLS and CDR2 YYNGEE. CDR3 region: CASSVARLAETTGELFF. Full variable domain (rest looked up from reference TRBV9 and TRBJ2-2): DSGVTQTPKHLITATGQRVTLRCSPRSGDLSVYWYQQSLDQGLQFLIQYYNGEERAKGNILERFSAQQFPDLHSELNLSSLELGDSALYFCASSVARLAETTGELFFGEGSRLTVL.

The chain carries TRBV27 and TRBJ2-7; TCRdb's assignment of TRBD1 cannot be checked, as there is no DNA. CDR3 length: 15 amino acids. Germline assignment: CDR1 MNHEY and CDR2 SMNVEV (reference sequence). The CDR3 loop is CASSLQGGGSYEQYF.

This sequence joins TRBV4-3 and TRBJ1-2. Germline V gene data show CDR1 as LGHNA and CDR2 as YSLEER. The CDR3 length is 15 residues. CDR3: CASSQDTSYNYGYTF.

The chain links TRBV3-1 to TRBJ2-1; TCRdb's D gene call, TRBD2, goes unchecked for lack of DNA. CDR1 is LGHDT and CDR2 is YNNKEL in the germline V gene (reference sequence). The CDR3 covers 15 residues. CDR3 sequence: CASSQDEGVINEQFF.

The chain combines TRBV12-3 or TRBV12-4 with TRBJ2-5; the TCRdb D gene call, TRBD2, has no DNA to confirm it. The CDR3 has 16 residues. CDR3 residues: CASSPYDARSQETQYF.

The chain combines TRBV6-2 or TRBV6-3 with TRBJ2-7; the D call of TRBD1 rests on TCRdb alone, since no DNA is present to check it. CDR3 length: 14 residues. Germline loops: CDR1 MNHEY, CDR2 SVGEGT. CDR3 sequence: CASRRQGSSYEQYF.

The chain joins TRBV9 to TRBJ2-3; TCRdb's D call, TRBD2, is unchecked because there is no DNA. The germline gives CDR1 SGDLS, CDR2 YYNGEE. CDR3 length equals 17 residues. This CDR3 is CASSPRGSGGPADTQYF.

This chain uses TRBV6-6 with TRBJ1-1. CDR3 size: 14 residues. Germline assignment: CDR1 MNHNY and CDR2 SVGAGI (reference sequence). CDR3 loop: CASSYALRGNEAFF.

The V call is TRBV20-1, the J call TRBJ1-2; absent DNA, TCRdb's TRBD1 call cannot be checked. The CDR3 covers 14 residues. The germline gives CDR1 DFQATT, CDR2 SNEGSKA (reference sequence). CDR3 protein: CSAREAGGDYGYTF.

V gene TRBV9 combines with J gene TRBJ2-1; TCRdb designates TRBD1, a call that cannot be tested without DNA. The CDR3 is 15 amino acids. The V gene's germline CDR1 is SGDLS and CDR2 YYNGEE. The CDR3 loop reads CASSVSGGRHNEQFF.

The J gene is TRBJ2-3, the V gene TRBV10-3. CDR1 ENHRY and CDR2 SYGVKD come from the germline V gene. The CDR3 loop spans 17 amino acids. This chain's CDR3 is CAISESTGWYNTDTQYF.

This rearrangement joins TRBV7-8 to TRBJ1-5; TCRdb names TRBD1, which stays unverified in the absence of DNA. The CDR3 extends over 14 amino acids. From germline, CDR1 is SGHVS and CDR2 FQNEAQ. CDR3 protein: CASSPNGINQPQHF.

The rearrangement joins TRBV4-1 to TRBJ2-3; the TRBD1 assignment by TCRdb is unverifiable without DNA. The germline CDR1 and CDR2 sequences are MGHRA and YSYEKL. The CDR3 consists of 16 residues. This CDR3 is CASSNSKLIQGDTQYF.

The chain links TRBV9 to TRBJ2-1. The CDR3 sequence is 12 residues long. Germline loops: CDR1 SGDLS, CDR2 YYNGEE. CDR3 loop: CASSVKNNEQFF.

The CDR3 protein is CASSLMRSRMGTDTQYF. The genes are TRBV5-1 and TRBJ2-3. The CDR3 loop spans 17 amino acids. In germline, CDR1 is SGHRS, CDR2 YFSETQ.

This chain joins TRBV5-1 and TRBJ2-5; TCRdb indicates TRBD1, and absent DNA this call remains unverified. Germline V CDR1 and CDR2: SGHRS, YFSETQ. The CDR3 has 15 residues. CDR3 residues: CASTLGSGSQETQYF.

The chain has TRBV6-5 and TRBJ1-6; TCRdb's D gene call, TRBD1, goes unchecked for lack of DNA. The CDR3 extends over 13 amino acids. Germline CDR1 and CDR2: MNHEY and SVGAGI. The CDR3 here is CASTDRVNSPLHF.

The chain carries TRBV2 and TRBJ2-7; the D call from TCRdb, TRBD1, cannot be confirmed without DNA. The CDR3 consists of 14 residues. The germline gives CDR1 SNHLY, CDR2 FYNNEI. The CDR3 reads CASKMAQGDYEQYF.

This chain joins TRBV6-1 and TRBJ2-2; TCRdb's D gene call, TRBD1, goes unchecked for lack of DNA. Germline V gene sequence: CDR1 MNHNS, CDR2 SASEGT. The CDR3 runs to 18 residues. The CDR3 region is CASRGRGRRGSGTGELFF.

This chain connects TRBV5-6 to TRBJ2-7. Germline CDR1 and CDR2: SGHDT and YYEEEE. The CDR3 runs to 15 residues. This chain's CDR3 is CASSFGVTSSYEQYF.